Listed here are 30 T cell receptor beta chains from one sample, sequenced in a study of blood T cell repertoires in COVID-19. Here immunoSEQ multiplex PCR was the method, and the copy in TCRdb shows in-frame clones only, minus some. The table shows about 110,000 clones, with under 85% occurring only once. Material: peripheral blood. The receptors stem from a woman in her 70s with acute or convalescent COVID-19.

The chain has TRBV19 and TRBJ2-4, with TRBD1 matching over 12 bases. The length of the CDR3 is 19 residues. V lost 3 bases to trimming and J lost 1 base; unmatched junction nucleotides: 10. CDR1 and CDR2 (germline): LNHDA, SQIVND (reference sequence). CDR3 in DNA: TGTGCCAGTAGTATTGAGGGACAGGGGGCTGACATGGCCAAAAACATTCAGTACTTC. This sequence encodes CASSIEGQGADMAKNIQYF.

CDR3 bases: TGTGCCAGCAGATCCCACCCACAGGGCGTCTTGGGCGAGCAGTACTTC. Its protein product is CASRSHPQGVLGEQYF. The V and J genes are TRBV28 and TRBJ2-7; a weak D match, TRBD1 (6 bases). This CDR3 comprises 16 residues. From germline, CDR1 is MDHEN and CDR2 SYDVKM. The ends were cut back, 6 bases at V and 6 bases at J, with 24 bases in the middle.

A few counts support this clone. In nucleotides, the CDR3 is TGTGCCAGCAGTTTGAACGCCCTTGGGGGGTATGGCTACACCTTC. Translating it yields CASSLNALGGYGYTF. This chain uses TRBV28 with TRBJ1-2, with D possibly TRBD1 on 5 matching bases. Per germline, CDR1 MDHEN and CDR2 SYDVKM. V was pared by 3 bases and J by 5 bases, with 16 bases between. The CDR3 contains 15 residues.

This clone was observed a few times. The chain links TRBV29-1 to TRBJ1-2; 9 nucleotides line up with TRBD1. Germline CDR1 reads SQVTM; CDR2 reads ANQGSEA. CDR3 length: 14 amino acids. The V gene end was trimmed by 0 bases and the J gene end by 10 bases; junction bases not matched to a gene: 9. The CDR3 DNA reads TGCAGCGTTGAAGATCCCGGGACAGGGATTTTCTACACCTTC. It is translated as CSVEDPGTGIFYTF. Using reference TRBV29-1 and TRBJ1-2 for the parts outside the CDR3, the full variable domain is SAVISQKPSRDICQRGTSLTIQCQVDSQVTMMFWYRQQPGQSLTLIATANQGSEATYESGFVIDKFPISRPNLTFSTLTVSNMSPEDSSIYLCSVEDPGTGIFYTFGSGTRLTVV.

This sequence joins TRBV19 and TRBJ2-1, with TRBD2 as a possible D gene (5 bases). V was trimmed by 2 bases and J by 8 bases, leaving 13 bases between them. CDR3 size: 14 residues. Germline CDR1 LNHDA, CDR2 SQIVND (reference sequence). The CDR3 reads CASSIFPSSHEQFF. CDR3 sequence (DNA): TGTGCCAGTAGTATATTTCCTAGCTCACATGAGCAGTTCTTC.

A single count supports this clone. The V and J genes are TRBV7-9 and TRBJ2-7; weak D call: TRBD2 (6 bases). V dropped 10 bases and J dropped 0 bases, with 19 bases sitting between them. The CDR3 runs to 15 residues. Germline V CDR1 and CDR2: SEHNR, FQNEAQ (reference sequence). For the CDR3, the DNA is TGTGCCATTAGGGGCGGGGAGACCTCCTCCTACGAGCAGTACTTC. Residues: CAIRGGETSSYEQYF.

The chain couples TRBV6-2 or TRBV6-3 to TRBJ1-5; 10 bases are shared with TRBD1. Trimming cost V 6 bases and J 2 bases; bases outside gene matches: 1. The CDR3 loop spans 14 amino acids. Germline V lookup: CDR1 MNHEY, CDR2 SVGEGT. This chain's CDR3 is CASSGTGGNQPQHF. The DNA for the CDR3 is TGTGCCAGCAGCGGGACAGGGGGCAATCAGCCCCAGCATTTT.

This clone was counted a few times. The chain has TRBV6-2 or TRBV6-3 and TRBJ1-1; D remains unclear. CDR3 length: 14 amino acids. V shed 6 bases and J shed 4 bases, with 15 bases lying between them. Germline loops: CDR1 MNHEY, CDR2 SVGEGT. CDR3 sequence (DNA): TGTGCCAGCAGCTTTACTAGCGAAGGCACTGAAGCTTTCTTT. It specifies CASSFTSEGTEAFF.

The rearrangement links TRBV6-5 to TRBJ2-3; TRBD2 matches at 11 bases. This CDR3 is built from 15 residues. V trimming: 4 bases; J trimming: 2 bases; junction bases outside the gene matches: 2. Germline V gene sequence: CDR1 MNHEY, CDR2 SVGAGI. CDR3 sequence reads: CASSLAGGDTDTQYF. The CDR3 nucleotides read TGTGCCAGCAGTTTAGCGGGGGGGGACACAGATACGCAGTATTTT.

The DNA of the CDR3 is TGCGCCAGCAGCTATCGACAGGAGATTAATTCACCCCTCCACTTT. Translating gives CASSYRQEINSPLHF. The chain is built from TRBV5-1 and TRBJ1-6, with TRBD1 as a possible D gene (6 bases). V lost 3 bases and J 6 bases, leaving 13 bases between the germline ends. CDR1 and CDR2 (germline): SGHRS, YFSETQ. The CDR3 sequence is 15 residues long.

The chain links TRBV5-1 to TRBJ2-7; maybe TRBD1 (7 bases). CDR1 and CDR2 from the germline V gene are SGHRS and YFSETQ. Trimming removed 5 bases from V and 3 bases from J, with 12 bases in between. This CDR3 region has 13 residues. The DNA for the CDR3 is TGCGCCAGCAGGGAGGGGGCAGGCTACGAGCAGTACTTC. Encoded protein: CASREGAGYEQYF.

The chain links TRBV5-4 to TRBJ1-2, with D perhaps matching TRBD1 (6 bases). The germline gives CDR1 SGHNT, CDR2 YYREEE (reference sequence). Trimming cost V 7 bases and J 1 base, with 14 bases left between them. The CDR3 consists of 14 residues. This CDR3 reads CASALGGHNYGYTF. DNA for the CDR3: TGTGCCAGCGCACTGGGGGGGCATAACTATGGCTACACCTTC.

CDR3 nucleotides: TGTGCCAGCAGCTTAGACTGGGACAGGGACGGCTACACCTTC. Translation gives CASSLDWDRDGYTF. This chain connects TRBV7-9 to TRBJ1-2; TRBD1 agrees at 9 bases. V gave up 1 base and J gave up 8 bases; unmatched junction bases: 5. The CDR3 has 14 residues. The germline gives CDR1 SEHNR, CDR2 FQNEAQ (reference sequence).

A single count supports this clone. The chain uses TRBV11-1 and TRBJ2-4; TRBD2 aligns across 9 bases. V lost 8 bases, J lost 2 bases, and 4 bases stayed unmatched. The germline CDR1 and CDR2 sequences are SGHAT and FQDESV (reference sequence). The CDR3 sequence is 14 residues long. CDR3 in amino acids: CASGSGGSKNIQYF. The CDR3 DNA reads TGTGCCAGCGGAAGCGGGGGGTCCAAAAACATTCAGTACTTC.

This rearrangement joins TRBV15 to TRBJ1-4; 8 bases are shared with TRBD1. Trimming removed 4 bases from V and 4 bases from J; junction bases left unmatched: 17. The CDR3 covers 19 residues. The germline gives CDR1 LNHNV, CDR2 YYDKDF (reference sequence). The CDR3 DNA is TGTGCCACCAGCATCTACCGGGACAGGAATTACGACTTTAATGAAAAACTGTTTTTT. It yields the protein CATSIYRDRNYDFNEKLFF. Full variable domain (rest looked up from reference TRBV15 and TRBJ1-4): DAMVIQNPRYQVTQFGKPVTLSCSQTLNHNVMYWYQQKSSQAPKLLFHYYDKDFNNEADTPDNFQSRRPNTSFCFLDIRSPGLGDTAMYLCATSIYRDRNYDFNEKLFFGSGTQLSVL.

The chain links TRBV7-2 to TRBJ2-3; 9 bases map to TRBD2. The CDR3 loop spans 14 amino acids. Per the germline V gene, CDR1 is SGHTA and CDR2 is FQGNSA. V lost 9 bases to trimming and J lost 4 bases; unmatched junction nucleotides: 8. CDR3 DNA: TGTGCCAGGGGCGCGGGAGGGCCGGCAGATACGCAGTATTTT. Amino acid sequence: CARGAGGPADTQYF.

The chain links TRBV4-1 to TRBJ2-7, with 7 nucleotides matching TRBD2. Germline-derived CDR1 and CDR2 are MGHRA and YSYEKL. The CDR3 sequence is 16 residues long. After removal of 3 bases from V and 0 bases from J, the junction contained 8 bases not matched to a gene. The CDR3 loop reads CASSHPAGPSSYEQYF. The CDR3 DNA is TGCGCCAGCAGCCACCCAGCGGGGCCATCCTCCTACGAGCAGTACTTC.

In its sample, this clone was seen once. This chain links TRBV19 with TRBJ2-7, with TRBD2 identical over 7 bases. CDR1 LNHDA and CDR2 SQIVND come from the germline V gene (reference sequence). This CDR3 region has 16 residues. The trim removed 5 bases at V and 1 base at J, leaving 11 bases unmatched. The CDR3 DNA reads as TGTGCCAGTAGTGGGGTTGCGGCGGGAGTTTCCTACGAGCAGTACTTC. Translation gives CASSGVAAGVSYEQYF. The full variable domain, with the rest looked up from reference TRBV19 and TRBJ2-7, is DGGITQSPKYLFRKEGQNVTLSCEQNLNHDAMYWYRQDPGQGLRLIYYSQIVNDFQKGDIAEGYSVSREKKESFPLTVTSAQKNPTAFYLCASSGVAAGVSYEQYFGPGTRLTVT.

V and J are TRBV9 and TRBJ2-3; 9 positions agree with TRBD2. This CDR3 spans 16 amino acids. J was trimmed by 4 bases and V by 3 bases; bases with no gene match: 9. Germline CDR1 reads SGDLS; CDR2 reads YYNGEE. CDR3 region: CASSGVAGDGADTQYF. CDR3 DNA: TGTGCCAGCAGCGGGGTAGCGGGAGATGGGGCAGATACGCAGTATTTT.

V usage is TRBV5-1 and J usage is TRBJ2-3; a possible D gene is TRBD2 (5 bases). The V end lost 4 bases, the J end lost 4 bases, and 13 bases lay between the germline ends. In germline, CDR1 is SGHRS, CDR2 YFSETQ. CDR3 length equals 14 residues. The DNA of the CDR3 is TGCGCCAGCAGCATGGACTCACCGTCAGATACGCAGTATTTT. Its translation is CASSMDSPSDTQYF.

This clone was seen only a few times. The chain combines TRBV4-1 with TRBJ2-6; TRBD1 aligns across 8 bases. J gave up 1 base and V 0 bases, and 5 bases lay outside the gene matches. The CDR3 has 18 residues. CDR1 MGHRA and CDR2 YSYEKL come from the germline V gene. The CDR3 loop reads CASSQDQGAKSGANVLTF. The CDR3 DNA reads TGCGCCAGCAGCCAAGACCAGGGGGCCAAATCTGGGGCCAACGTCCTGACTTTC.

This CDR3 is CASSHGRANEQYF. The DNA of the CDR3 is TGTGCCAGCAGCCACGGGAGGGCCAACGAGCAGTACTTC. The chain joins TRBV3-1 (or the pseudogene TRBV3-2) to TRBJ2-7, with 8 nucleotides matching TRBD2. This CDR3 spans 13 amino acids. V lost 3 bases, J lost 5 bases, and 3 bases stayed unmatched. Germline CDR1 reads LGHDT; CDR2 reads YNNKEL (reference sequence).

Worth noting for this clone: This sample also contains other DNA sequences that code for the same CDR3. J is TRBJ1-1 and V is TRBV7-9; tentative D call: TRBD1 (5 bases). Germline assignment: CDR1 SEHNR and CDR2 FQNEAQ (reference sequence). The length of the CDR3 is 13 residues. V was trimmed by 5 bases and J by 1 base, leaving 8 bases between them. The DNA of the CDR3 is TGTGCCAGCAGCCTACAGGAGAACACTGAAGCTTTCTTT. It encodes CASSLQENTEAFF.

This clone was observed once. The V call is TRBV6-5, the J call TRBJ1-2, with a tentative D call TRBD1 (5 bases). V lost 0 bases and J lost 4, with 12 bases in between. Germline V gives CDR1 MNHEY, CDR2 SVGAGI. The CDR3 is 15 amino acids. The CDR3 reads CASSYSSGEGYGYTF. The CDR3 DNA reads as TGTGCCAGCAGTTACTCGTCGGGGGAGGGCTATGGCTACACCTTC.

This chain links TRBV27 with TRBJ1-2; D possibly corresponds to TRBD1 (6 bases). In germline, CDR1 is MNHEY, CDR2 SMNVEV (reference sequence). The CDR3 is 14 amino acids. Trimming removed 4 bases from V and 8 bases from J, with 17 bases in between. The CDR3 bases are TGTGCCAGCAGTTCACCGGACAGAGGTTGGGGCTACACCTTC. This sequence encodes CASSSPDRGWGYTF.

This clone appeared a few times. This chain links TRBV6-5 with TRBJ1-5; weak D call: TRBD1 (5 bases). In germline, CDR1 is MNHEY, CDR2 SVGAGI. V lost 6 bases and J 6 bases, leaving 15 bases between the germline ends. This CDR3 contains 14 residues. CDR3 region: CASRQVPSGQPQHF. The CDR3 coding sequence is TGTGCCAGCAGACAGGTTCCCTCCGGTCAGCCCCAGCATTTT.

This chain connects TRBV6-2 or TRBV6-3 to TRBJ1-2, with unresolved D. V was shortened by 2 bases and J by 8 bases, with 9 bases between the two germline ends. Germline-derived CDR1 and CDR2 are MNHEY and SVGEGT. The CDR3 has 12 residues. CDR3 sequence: CASSYGLRGYTF. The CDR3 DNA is TGTGCCAGCAGTTACGGTTTGAGGGGCTACACCTTC.

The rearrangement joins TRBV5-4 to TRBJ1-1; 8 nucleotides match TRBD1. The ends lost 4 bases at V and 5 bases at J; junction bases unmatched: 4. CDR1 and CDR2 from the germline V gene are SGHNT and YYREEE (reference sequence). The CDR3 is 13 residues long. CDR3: CASSDRGGTEAFF. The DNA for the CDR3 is TGTGCCAGCAGCGACAGGGGCGGGACTGAAGCTTTCTTT.

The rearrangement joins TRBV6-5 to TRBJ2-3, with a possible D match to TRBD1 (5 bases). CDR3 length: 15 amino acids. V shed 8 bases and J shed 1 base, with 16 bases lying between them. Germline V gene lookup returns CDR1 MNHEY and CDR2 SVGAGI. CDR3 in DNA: TGTGCCAGCCGGCAGGGCCTTCGGGGCACAGATACGCAGTATTTT. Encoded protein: CASRQGLRGTDTQYF.

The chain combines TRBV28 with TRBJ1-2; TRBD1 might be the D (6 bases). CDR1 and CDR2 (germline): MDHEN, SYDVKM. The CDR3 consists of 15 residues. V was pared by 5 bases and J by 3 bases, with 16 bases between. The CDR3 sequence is CASSETGSGDYGYTF. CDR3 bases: TGTGCCAGCAGTGAAACAGGGAGTGGGGACTATGGCTACACCTTC.